A selection of T cell receptor beta chains follows, all from one sample in a study of T-cell memory formation after mild COVID-19. TCRdb fed the 5' RACE reads into MiXCR, producing one record per CDR3 protein. The profile shows under 250,000 distinct CDR3 sequences, more than 9% of them singletons. The sequencing sample was made of PBMCs or a T cell subset sorted from them (not recorded which). These receptors came from a man aged 18 to 30 who had mild COVID-19 (a few samples of this study predate the infection). Cell type and time point are not known. CDR3s include the opening cysteine and the closing phenylalanine or tryptophan. A D gene is named only where the DNA matches it firmly. Clone size is shown for a subset of rows, as once, few, many or a class of expanded clone.

>many|TRBV7-9|TRBD2|TRBJ2-1|16
CASSLSLAGDYNEQFF
TGTGCCAGCAGCTTAAGTCTAGCGGGGGACTACAATGAGCAGTTCTTC
>few|TRBV18|TRBD1|TRBJ1-1|12
CASSRWDSEAFF
TGTGCCAGCTCACGCTGGGACAGTGAAGCTTTCTTT
>-|TRBV5-1|TRBD1|TRBJ1-1|15
CASSLMIQGNAEAFF
TGCGCCAGCAGCCTGATGATACAGGGGAACGCTGAAGCTTTCTTT
>-|TRBV6-9|-|TRBJ1-1|14
CASIAQGLDTEAFF
TGTGCCAGCATCGCACAGGGACTAGACACTGAAGCTTTCTTT
>many|TRBV20-1|-|TRBJ2-2|13
CSARDRYTGELFF
TGCAGTGCTCGGGACCGCTACACCGGGGAGCTGTTTTTT
>many|TRBV7-2|TRBD1|TRBJ2-1|15
CASSRGQGVYNEQFF
TGTGCCAGCAGCCGTGGACAGGGTGTATACAATGAGCAGTTCTTC
>few|TRBV12-3/TRBV12-4|-|TRBJ1-3|13
CASSWQTGNTIYF
TGTGCCAGCAGTTGGCAAACTGGAAACACCATATATTTT
>few|TRBV6-2/TRBV6-3|TRBD2|TRBJ2-3|16
CASSGGPGGSTDTQYF
TGTGCCAGCAGTGGTGGCCCGGGGGGTAGCACAGATACGCAGTATTTT
>few|TRBV7-9|-|TRBJ2-5|11
CASSSGRTQYF
TGTGCCAGCAGCTCGGGGAGGACCCAGTACTTC
>-|TRBV19|TRBD1|TRBJ1-1|14
CASSRQGLLTEAFF
TGTGCCAGTAGTCGACAGGGGTTGCTTACTGAAGCTTTCTTT
>-|TRBV5-1|TRBD1|TRBJ2-6|15
CASSRDRAGANVLTF
TGCGCCAGCAGCAGGGACAGGGCTGGGGCCAACGTCCTGACTTTC
>-|TRBV18|-|TRBJ1-2|15
CASSPPSTYRYGYTF
TGTGCCAGCTCACCACCGAGTACATACCGCTATGGCTACACCTTC
>-|TRBV5-1|TRBD1|TRBJ1-4|19
CASIRHQGQGAPSNEKLFF
TGCGCCAGCATACGGCACCAAGGACAGGGGGCGCCGAGTAATGAAAAACTGTTTTTT
>-|TRBV4-2|-|TRBJ1-6|13
CASSQGGNSPLHF
TGTGCCAGCAGCCAAGGAGGTAATTCACCCCTCCACTTT
>-|TRBV28|-|TRBJ1-5|12
CAGGRGNQPQHF
TGTGCCGGTGGCAGGGGCAATCAGCCCCAGCATTTT
>few|TRBV5-1|TRBD1|TRBJ2-7|16
CASSRGDGQATYEQYF
TGCGCCAGCAGCCGAGGGGATGGACAGGCGACCTACGAGCAGTACTTC
>few|TRBV18|TRBD1|TRBJ1-1|16
CASSPGQVSMNTEAFF
TGTGCCAGCTCACCTGGACAGGTCTCAATGAACACTGAAGCTTTCTTT
>-|TRBV7-9|-|TRBJ2-3|13
CASSPTNLDTQYF
TGTGCCAGCAGCCCGACTAATTTAGATACGCAGTATTTT
>-|TRBV6-1|-|TRBJ2-3|13
CASSEIQGDTQYF
TGTGCCAGCAGTGAAATCCAGGGAGATACGCAGTATTTT
>few|TRBV20-1|TRBD1|TRBJ2-7|13
CSARAGQGDEQYF
TGCAGTGCTAGGGCCGGACAGGGGGACGAGCAGTACTTC
>few|TRBV5-5|-|TRBJ2-3|14
CASSGGAGTGTQYF
TGTGCCAGCAGCGGGGGAGCCGGGACCGGAACGCAGTATTTT
>few|TRBV7-8|-|TRBJ2-2|15
CASSLPAGYGGELFF
TGTGCCAGCAGCCTACCTGCAGGGTATGGCGGGGAGCTGTTTTTT
>-|TRBV6-5|-|TRBJ1-2|14
CASSYSGRRDGYTF
TGTGCCAGCAGTTACTCTGGCAGGCGGGATGGCTACACCTTC
>few|TRBV12-3/TRBV12-4|TRBD1|TRBJ2-2|15
CASSLRDSNTGELFF
TGTGCCAGCAGTCTCCGGGACAGTAACACCGGGGAGCTGTTTTTT
>few|TRBV9|TRBD2|TRBJ2-5|14
CASSVSGGQETQYF
TGTGCCAGCAGCGTTAGCGGGGGGCAAGAGACCCAGTACTTC
>-|TRBV20-1|TRBD1|TRBJ1-2|12
CSASRQGTGYTF
TGCAGTGCTTCACGACAGGGGACGGGCTACACCTTC
>few|TRBV10-3|TRBD1|TRBJ2-1|13
CAISAGTENEQFF
TGTGCCATCAGTGCAGGGACAGAGAATGAGCAGTTCTTC
>-|TRBV5-1|-|TRBJ2-6|17
CASSRVGVTSGANVLTF
TGCGCCAGCAGCCGCGTAGGGGTTACCTCTGGGGCCAACGTCCTGACTTTC
>-|TRBV4-3|-|TRBJ2-5|16
CASSQGATGLQETQYF
TGCGCCAGCAGCCAAGGGGCGACAGGTCTTCAAGAGACCCAGTACTTC
>-|TRBV6-5|-|TRBJ1-5|21
CASSPTLPGTRLNRGNQPQHF
TGTGCCAGCAGTCCAACACTTCCCGGGACCCGTCTCAATCGGGGCAATCAGCCCCAGCATTTT
>few|TRBV6-2/TRBV6-3|-|TRBJ2-7|14
CASTKSTATYEQYF
TGTGCCAGCACTAAATCGACAGCCACCTACGAGCAGTACTTC
>few|TRBV4-3|-|TRBJ1-6|17
CASSLGHRGSYNSPLHF
TGCGCCAGCAGCCTTGGACATCGGGGCTCCTATAATTCACCCCTCCACTTT
>-|TRBV20-1|-|TRBJ2-7|13
CSAGGYLNDEQYF
TGCAGTGCTGGCGGGTATCTTAACGACGAGCAGTACTTC
>-|TRBV3-1|-|TRBJ1-2|17
CASSPPGGRGSDYGYTF
TGTGCCAGCAGCCCCCCGGGCGGCAGGGGTTCAGACTATGGCTACACCTTC
>few|TRBV2|-|TRBJ2-7|12
CASSGQANEQYF
TGTGCCAGCAGTGGACAGGCCAACGAGCAGTACTTC
>few|TRBV25-1|-|TRBJ1-1|15
CASSDMGAGWTEAFF
TGTGCCAGCAGTGATATGGGGGCGGGTTGGACTGAAGCTTTCTTT
>few|TRBV20-1|-|TRBJ1-5|12
CSARVGTQPQHF
TGCAGTGCTAGAGTGGGGACTCAGCCCCAGCATTTT
>few|TRBV15|-|TRBJ2-1|13
CATSRVGHNEQFF
TGTGCCACCAGCAGAGTCGGACACAATGAGCAGTTCTTC
>-|TRBV7-9|-|TRBJ2-3|15
CASSLAEARTDTQYF
TGTGCCAGCAGCTTAGCGGAGGCTCGCACAGATACGCAGTATTTT
>-|TRBV6-6|TRBD2|TRBJ2-7|14
CASRRLGGAYEQYF
TGTGCCAGCAGAAGACTGGGGGGGGCCTACGAGCAGTACTTC
>few|TRBV9|-|TRBJ1-1|13
CASSNRANTEAFF
TGTGCCAGCAGCAACCGGGCCAACACTGAAGCTTTCTTT
>-|TRBV4-1|TRBD2|TRBJ2-5|15
CASSLHGTSGETQYF
TGCGCCAGCAGCCTCCACGGGACTAGCGGAGAGACCCAGTACTTC
>-|TRBV7-2|-|TRBJ2-5|13
CASSFLGQETQYF
TGTGCCAGCAGCTTCTTAGGTCAAGAGACCCAGTACTTC
>-|TRBV11-1|TRBD2|TRBJ2-1|16
CASSLNSGGLYNEQFF
TGTGCCAGCAGCTTAAACAGCGGGGGGCTCTACAATGAGCAGTTCTTC
>-|TRBV20-1|-|TRBJ1-5|15
CSAPGMGYSNQPQHF
TGCAGTGCCCCGGGTATGGGCTATAGCAATCAGCCCCAGCATTTT
>few|TRBV28|TRBD2|TRBJ2-4|16
CASSFLPRGGKNIQYF
TGTGCCAGCAGTTTTCTACCCCGGGGGGGGAAAAACATTCAGTACTTC
>few|TRBV3-1|-|TRBJ2-5|16
CASSQDAVTSLETQYF
TGTGCCAGCAGCCAAGATGCGGTGACTAGTCTAGAGACCCAGTACTTC
>-|TRBV9|-|TRBJ1-1|14
CASGAPLSGTEAFF
TGTGCCAGCGGAGCCCCTCTCAGTGGGACTGAAGCTTTCTTT
>many|TRBV7-2|TRBD1|TRBJ2-7|16
CASSLWGQGARREQYF
TGTGCCAGCAGCCTATGGGGGCAGGGGGCTAGACGCGAGCAGTACTTC
>many|TRBV29-1|TRBD2|TRBJ2-3|14
CSVWKAGVTDTQYF
TGCAGCGTTTGGAAAGCGGGGGTCACAGATACGCAGTATTTT
>many|TRBV7-9|-|TRBJ2-7|11
CASSTHYEQYF
TGTGCCAGCAGCACCCACTACGAGCAGTACTTC
>-|TRBV7-2|-|TRBJ1-1|14
CASRRPGVTIEAFF
TGTGCCAGCAGGCGACCAGGGGTAACAATTGAAGCTTTCTTT
>few|TRBV6-2/TRBV6-3|-|TRBJ2-1|13
CASRPRVDNEQFF
TGTGCCAGCAGACCCCGGGTAGACAATGAGCAGTTCTTC
>-|TRBV5-1|-|TRBJ2-1|13
CASSLGVPNEQFF
TGCGCCAGCAGCTTGGGCGTACCCAATGAGCAGTTCTTC
>-|TRBV10-3|TRBD1|TRBJ2-5|19
CANPKGVTPGQVVEETQYF
TGTGCCAACCCTAAGGGGGTGACTCCGGGACAGGTAGTAGAGGAGACCCAGTACTTC